This record concerns one T cell receptor (beta chain) sequence. As yet, its antigen is unknown. With a much larger clone just one base away, this may be a read error. This CDR3 comprises 13 residues. V lost 4 bases, J lost 2 bases, and 9 bases lay in between. Germline V gene data show CDR1 as SGHNT and CDR2 as YYREEE (reference sequence). Time point denoted: blood 2 weeks post-SBRT. Sample treatment: 15 Gy SBRT to primary tumor, nephrectomy 4 weeks later. Radiation-treated patients gave blood at baseline, week 2 and week 4. TCRdb's table, derived via immunoSEQ multiplex PCR, lists solely in-frame clones and lacks some. Altogether roughly 140,000 clones are present, 87% being singletons, with the ten largest covering 10% to 15%. The data belong to a study of radiation and T cells in renal cell carcinoma. Overall study context: Nephrectomy followed 15 Gy stereotactic body radiation by 4 weeks. Notes on the study in general: Top tumor clonotypes rose in blood 2 weeks post-radiation, then contracted.

The chain is built from TRBV5-4 and TRBJ1-2; D might be TRBD1 (5 bases). The receptor was derived from a woman in her forties or fifties with renal cell carcinoma. The sample in question was blood, obtained from a patient whose treatment included radiotherapy and nephrectomy. CDR3 coding DNA: TGTGCCAGCAGCCCGGGACTGAACTATGGCTACACCTTC. Translating it yields CASSPGLNYGYTF.